What follows are 14 T cell receptor beta chains derived from one specimen sequenced in a study of beta chain features in type 1 diabetes. Study-level points and caveats: Within each of all four CD4+ subsets, Type 1 diabetes patients had TCRB CDR3s that were moderately but significantly shorter.

Their antigens remain unidentified. Isolated RNA was reverse transcribed in full, so expressed TCRB transcripts were sequenced. Here immunoSEQ multiplex PCR was the method, and the copy in TCRdb shows in-frame clones only, minus some. The table records over 650,000 clones, around 15% of them present only once. The sequencing sample was made of naive CD4+ T cells from blood. These receptors all come from a young man with type 1 diabetes.

This clone occurred a few times. The chain combines TRBV6-1 with TRBJ2-4; 7 bases agree with TRBD1. Germline CDR1 MNHNS, CDR2 SASEGT. V dropped 5 bases and J dropped 1; count of bases not matched to a gene: 20. This CDR3 region has 20 residues. CDR3 amino acids: CASSQVPESRGIGAKNIQYF. In nucleotides, the CDR3 is TGTGCCAGCAGTCAAGTCCCCGAATCCAGGGGGATCGGGGCCAAAAACATTCAGTACTTC.

This clone was recorded a few times. This chain links TRBV10-3 with TRBJ1-6; 9 bases are shared with TRBD1. The CDR3 is made up of 15 amino acids. Germline CDR1 ENHRY, CDR2 SYGVKD. With V trimmed by 6 bases and J by 7 bases, 7 bases remained unmatched. This CDR3 is CAISETGGGNSPLHF. In DNA form, the CDR3 reads TGTGCCATCAGCGAGACAGGGGGTGGGAATTCACCCCTCCACTTT.

This clone appeared a few times. The J gene is TRBJ2-7, the V gene TRBV9, with a tentative D call TRBD1 (6 bases). CDR1 is SGDLS, CDR2 YYNGEE, per germline. The CDR3 is 14 amino acids. V was clipped by 0 bases and J by 3 bases, with 10 bases between them. CDR3 residues: CASSVEQGSYEQYF. The CDR3 nucleotides are TGTGCCAGCAGCGTAGAACAGGGCAGCTACGAGCAGTACTTC.

This clone was observed a handful of times. This sequence joins TRBV7-9 and TRBJ2-7; D is unclear. CDR1 is SEHNR, CDR2 FQNEAQ, per germline (reference sequence). The length of the CDR3 is 12 residues. Trimming pared 2 bases from V and 7 bases from J, leaving 9 bases between. This chain's CDR3 is CASSLLGAEQYF. The CDR3 bases are TGTGCCAGCAGCTTACTGGGCGCTGAGCAGTACTTC.

This clone was picked up many times. The rearrangement links TRBV10-3 to TRBJ2-6; D is ambiguous. The germline gives CDR1 ENHRY, CDR2 SYGVKD. Trimming cost V 11 bases and J 5 bases, with 10 bases left between them. The CDR3 length is 12 residues. This CDR3 is CAAARWANVLTF. CDR3 coding DNA: TGTGCCGCGGCCCGGTGGGCCAACGTCCTGACTTTC.

This clone came up a few times. The chain uses TRBV10-3 and TRBJ1-1; D perhaps matches TRBD1 (6 bases). V lost 10 bases to trimming and J lost 0 bases, with 15 bases between them. The CDR3 covers 14 residues. Germline CDR1 and CDR2: ENHRY and SYGVKD. The CDR3 bases are TGTGCCACATTGGGACATAGCATGAACACTGAAGCTTTCTTT. Its protein product is CATLGHSMNTEAFF.

With respect to this clone: Additional DNA sequences in this sample encode the identical CDR3. The chain couples TRBV30 to TRBJ2-7; D may be TRBD1 (5 bases). Trimming removed 1 base from V and 5 bases from J, with 6 bases in between. Germline CDR1 GTSNPN, CDR2 SVGIG (reference sequence). The CDR3 runs to 11 residues. CDR3 sequence: CAWSGGHEQYF. The CDR3 region has the DNA TGTGCCTGGAGTGGGGGCCACGAGCAGTACTTC.

This chain joins TRBV6-5 and TRBJ1-4; D unclear. Per germline, CDR1 MNHEY and CDR2 SVGAGI. V was trimmed by 6 bases and J by 5 bases, leaving 13 bases between them. This CDR3 has 14 amino acids. As DNA, the CDR3 is TGTGCCAGCAGAGGAGCCGGAACCAATGAAAAACTGTTTTTT. Translated: CASRGAGTNEKLFF.

The gene calls are TRBV5-6 and TRBJ1-1, with no clear D. Trimming cost V 1 base and J 11 bases, with 6 bases left between them. Germline assignment: CDR1 SGHDT and CDR2 YYEEEE. The CDR3 spans 10 residues. The CDR3 region has the DNA TGTGCCAGCAGCTTGCCAGGCGCTTTCTTT. Its translation: CASSLPGAFF.

This clone has a handful of counts. The chain couples TRBV9 to TRBJ1-1; possible D gene TRBD1, 6 bases. V was cut by 3 bases and J by 1 base, with 7 bases left in between. The CDR3 has 13 residues. The germline gives CDR1 SGDLS, CDR2 YYNGEE. CDR3 loop: CASSAQGNTEAFF. The CDR3 DNA follows: TGTGCCAGCAGCGCACAGGGGAACACTGAAGCTTTCTTT.

This chain links TRBV21-1 with TRBJ1-2. TRBV21-1 is described as a pseudogene. The CDR3 has 14 residues. The CDR3 loop is CASSPVDPREGYTF. The CDR3, as DNA: TGTGCCAGCAGCCCAGTCGATCCTAGGGAGGGCTACACCTTC.

The chain uses TRBV20-1 and TRBJ2-5; D remains ambiguous. Between the trimmed V and J ends, which lost 3 bases and 5 bases, there was a span of 7 bases. Per the germline V gene, CDR1 is DFQATT and CDR2 is SNEGSKA (reference sequence). The CDR3 totals 11 residues. CDR3 DNA: TGCAGTGCTAGGGATATGGAGACCCAGTACTTC. Translating gives CSARDMETQYF.

This clone was observed a handful of times. This chain connects TRBV25-1 to TRBJ2-4; a possible D gene is TRBD2 (5 bases). With 6 bases removed from V and 5 bases from J, the gap between germline ends came to 17 bases. Germline CDR1 MGHDK, CDR2 SYGVNS. The CDR3 sequence is 15 residues long. The CDR3 DNA reads TGTGCCAGCAGCTCAGCGAGGCGGGCGGAAAACATTCAGTACTTC. It yields the protein CASSSARRAENIQYF.

The rearrangement uses TRBV29-1 and TRBJ2-5, with 9 nucleotides matching TRBD1. Germline values: CDR1 SQVTM, CDR2 ANQGSEA. Unmatched junction bases numbered 6, after V lost 5 bases and J lost 5 bases. The CDR3 is made up of 13 amino acids. Here the CDR3 DNA reads TGCAGCGTTCGGACAGGGGCCGGGGAGACCCAGTACTTC. Its translation is CSVRTGAGETQYF.